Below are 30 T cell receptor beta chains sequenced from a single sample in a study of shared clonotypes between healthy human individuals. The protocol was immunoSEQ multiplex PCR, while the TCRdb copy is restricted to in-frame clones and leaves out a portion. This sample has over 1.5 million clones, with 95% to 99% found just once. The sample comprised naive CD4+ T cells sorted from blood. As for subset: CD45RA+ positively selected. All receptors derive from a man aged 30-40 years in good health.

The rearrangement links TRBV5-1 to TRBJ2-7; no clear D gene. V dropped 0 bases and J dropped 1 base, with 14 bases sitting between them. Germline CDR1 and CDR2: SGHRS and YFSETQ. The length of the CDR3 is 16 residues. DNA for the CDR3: TGCGCCAGCAGCTTGGGGGTGGCGCAAACTTCCTACGAGCAGTACTTC. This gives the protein CASSLGVAQTSYEQYF. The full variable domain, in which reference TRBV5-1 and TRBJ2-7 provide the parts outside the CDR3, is KAGVTQTPRYLIKTRGQQVTLSCSPISGHRSVSWYQQTPGQGLQFLFEYFSETQRNKGNFPGRFSGRQFSNSRSEMNVSTLELGDSALYLCASSLGVAQTSYEQYFGPGTRLTVT.

In DNA form, the CDR3 reads TGTGCCAGCAGTACATCCCCGGGGATCGGAGAGCAGTTCTTC. Amino acid sequence: CASSTSPGIGEQFF. The chain carries TRBV6-6 and TRBJ2-1, with a weak D call TRBD2 (5 bases). Per germline, CDR1 MNHNY and CDR2 SVGAGI (reference sequence). V gave up 5 bases and J gave up 10 bases, with 18 bases separating them. The CDR3 sequence is 14 residues long.

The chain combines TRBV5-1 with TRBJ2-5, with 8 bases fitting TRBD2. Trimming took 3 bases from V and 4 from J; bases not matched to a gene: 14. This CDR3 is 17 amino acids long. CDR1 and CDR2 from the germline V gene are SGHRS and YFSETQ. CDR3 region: CASSYALAGRRGETQYF. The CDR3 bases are TGCGCCAGCAGCTATGCCCTAGCGGGTAGGAGAGGAGAGACCCAGTACTTC.

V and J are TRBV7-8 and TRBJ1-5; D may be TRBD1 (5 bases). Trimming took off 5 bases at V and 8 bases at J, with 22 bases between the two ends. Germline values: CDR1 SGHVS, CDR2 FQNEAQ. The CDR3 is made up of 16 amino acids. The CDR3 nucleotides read TGTGCCAGCAGCCTCGAATCCGGGGCAGCGATCAAGCCCCAGCATTTT. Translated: CASSLESGAAIKPQHF.

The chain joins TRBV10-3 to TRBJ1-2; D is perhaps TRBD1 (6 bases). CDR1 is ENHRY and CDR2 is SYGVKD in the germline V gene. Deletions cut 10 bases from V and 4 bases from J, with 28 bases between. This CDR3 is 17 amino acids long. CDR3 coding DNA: TGTGCCACAGGTTTTACGGAGGACAGACCACAACCCTATGGCTACACCTTC. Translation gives CATGFTEDRPQPYGYTF.

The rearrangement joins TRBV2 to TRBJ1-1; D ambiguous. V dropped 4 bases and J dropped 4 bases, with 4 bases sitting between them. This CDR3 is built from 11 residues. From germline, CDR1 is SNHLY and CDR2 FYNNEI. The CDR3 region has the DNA TGTGCCAGCAGTGCCGGCACTGAAGCTTTCTTT. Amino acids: CASSAGTEAFF. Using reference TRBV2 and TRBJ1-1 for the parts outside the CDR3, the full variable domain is EPEVTQTPSHQVTQMGQEVILRCVPISNHLYFYWYRQILGQKVEFLVSFYNNEISEKSEIFDDQFSVERPDGSNFTLKIRSTKLEDSAMYFCASSAGTEAFFGQGTRLTVV.

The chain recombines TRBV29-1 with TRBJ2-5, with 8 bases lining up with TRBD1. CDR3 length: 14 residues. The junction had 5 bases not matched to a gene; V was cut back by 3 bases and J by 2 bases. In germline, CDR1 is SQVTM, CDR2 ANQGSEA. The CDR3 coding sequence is TGCAGCGTTGAGGGGGGACAGGCTCAAGAGACCCAGTACTTC. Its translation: CSVEGGQAQETQYF.

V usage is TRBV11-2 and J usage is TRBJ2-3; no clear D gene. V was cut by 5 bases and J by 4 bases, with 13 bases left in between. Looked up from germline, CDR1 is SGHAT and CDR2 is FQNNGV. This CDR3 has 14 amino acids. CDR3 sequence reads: CASSPSARADTQYF. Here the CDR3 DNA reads TGTGCCAGCAGCCCTTCGGCTAGGGCAGATACGCAGTATTTT.

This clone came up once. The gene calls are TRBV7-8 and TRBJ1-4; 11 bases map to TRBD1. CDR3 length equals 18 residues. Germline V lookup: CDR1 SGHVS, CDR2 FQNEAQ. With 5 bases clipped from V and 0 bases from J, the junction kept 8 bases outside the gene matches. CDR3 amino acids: CASSLRDRGLTTNEKLFF. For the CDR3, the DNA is TGTGCCAGCAGCCTCCGGGACAGGGGGTTAACAACTAATGAAAAACTGTTTTTT.

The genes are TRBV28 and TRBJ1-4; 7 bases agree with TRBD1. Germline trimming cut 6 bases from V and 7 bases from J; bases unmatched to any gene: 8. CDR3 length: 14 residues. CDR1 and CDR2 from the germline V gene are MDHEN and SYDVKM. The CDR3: CASSTQGLGEKLFF. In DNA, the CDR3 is TGTGCCAGCAGCACACAGGGGTTAGGTGAAAAACTGTTTTTT.

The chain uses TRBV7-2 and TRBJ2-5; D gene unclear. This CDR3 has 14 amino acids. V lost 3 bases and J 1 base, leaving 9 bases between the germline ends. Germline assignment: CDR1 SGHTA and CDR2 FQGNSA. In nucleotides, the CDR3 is TGTGCCAGCAGCTTCACGTCAGCCCAAGAGACCCAGTACTTC. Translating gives CASSFTSAQETQYF.

The DNA for the CDR3 is TGTGCCAGCAGTGAATCCCATGGAGACACAGATACGCAGTATTTT. This sequence encodes CASSESHGDTDTQYF. This sequence joins TRBV25-1 and TRBJ2-3; D is uncertain. The CDR3 runs to 15 residues. V was trimmed by 1 base and J by 2 bases, leaving 10 bases between them. The germline V gene encodes CDR1 MGHDK and CDR2 SYGVNS.

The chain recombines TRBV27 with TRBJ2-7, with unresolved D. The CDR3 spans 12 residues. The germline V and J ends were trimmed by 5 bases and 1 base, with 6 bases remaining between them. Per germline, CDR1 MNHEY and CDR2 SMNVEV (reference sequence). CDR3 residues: CASSGPSYEQYF. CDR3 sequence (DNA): TGTGCCAGCAGTGGCCCTTCCTACGAGCAGTACTTC.

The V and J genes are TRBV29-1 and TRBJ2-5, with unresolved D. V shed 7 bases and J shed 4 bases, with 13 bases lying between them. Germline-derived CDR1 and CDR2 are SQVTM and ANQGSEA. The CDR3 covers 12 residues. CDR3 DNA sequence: TGCAGCGCCTCACCCCCCTCAGAGACCCAGTACTTC. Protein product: CSASPPSETQYF.

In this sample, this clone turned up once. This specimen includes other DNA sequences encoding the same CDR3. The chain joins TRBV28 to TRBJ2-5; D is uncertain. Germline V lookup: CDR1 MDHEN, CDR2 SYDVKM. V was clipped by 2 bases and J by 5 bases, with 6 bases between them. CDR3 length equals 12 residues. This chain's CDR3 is CASSLIRETQYF. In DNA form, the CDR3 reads TGTGCCAGCAGTTTAATTCGCGAGACCCAGTACTTC.

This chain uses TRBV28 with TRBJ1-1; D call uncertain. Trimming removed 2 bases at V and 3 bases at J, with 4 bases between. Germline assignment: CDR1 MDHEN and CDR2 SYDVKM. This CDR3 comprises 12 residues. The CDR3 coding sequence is TGTGCCAGCAGTTTAATGGACACTGAAGCTTTCTTT. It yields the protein CASSLMDTEAFF.

CDR3 coding DNA: TGTGCCAGCAGGAAGACTGACACCTACGAGCAGTACTTC. Protein product: CASRKTDTYEQYF. V gene TRBV2 combines with J gene TRBJ2-7; D gene uncertain. The CDR3 has 13 amino acids. Germline V gene lookup returns CDR1 SNHLY and CDR2 FYNNEI. Trimming shortened V by 6 bases and J by 2 bases, and 11 bases separated the two germline ends.

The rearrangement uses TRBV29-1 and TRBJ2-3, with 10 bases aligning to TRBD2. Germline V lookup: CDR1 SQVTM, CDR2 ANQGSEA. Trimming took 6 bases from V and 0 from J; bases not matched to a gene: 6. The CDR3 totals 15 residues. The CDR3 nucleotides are TGCAGCGTAGGGGGACTAGCGCGAAGCACAGATACGCAGTATTTT. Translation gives CSVGGLARSTDTQYF.

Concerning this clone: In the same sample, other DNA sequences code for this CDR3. The CDR3 DNA reads TGCGCCAGCAGCTCAGGTTTAGCGGGAGGGCCGAACACCGGGGAGCTGTTTTTT. Translated: CASSSGLAGGPNTGELFF. The chain is built from TRBV5-1 and TRBJ2-2; 11 nucleotides line up with TRBD2. The CDR3 contains 18 residues. V dropped 3 bases and J dropped 0; count of bases not matched to a gene: 7. The germline V gene has CDR1 SGHRS and CDR2 YFSETQ.

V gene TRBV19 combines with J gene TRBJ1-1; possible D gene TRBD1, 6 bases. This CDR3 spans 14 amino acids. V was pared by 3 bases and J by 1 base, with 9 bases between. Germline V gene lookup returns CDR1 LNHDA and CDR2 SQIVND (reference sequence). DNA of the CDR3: TGTGCCAGTAGTATTTGGGGGCGGAACACTGAAGCTTTCTTT. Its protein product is CASSIWGRNTEAFF.

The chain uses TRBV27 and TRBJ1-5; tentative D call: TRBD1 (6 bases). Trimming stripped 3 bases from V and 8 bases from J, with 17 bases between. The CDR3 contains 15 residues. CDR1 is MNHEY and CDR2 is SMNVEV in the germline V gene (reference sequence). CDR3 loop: CASSFQGFLTEPQHF. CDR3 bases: TGTGCCAGCAGTTTTCAGGGGTTCCTCACCGAGCCCCAGCATTTT.

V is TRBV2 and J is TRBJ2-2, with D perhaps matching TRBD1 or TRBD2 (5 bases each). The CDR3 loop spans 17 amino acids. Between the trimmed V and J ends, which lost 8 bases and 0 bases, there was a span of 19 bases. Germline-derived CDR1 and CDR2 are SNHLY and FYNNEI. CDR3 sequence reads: CASDRPASGTNTGELFF. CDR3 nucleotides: TGTGCCAGCGACAGACCGGCCAGCGGCACGAACACCGGGGAGCTGTTTTTT.

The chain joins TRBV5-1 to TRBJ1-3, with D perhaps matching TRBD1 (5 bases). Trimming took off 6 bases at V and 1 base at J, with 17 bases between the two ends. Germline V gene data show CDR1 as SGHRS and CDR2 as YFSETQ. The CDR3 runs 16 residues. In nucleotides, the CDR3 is TGCGCCAGCACAACGACCGGGACGGAGTCTGGAAACACCATATATTTT. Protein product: CASTTTGTESGNTIYF.

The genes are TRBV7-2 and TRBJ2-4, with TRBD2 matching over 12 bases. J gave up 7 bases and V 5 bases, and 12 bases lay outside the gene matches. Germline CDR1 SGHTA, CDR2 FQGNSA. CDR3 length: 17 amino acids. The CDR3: CASSIRTSGNLGNIQYF. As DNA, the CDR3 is TGTGCCAGCAGCATTCGGACTAGCGGGAATTTAGGGAACATTCAGTACTTC.

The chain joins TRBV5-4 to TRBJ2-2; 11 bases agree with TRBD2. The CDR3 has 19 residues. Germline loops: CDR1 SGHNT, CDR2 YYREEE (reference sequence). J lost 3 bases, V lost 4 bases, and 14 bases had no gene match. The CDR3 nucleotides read TGTGCCAGCAGCCCTAGGGGGGCCATAGCGGGAGGGCACACCGGGGAGCTGTTTTTT. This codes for CASSPRGAIAGGHTGELFF. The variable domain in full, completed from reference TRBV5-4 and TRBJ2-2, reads ETGVTQSPTHLIKTRGQQVTLRCSSQSGHNTVSWYQQALGQGPQFIFQYYREEENGRGNFPPRFSGLQFPNYSSELNVNALELDDSALYLCASSPRGAIAGGHTGELFFGEGSRLTVL.

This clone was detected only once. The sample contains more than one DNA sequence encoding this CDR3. The CDR3 DNA follows: TGTGCCAGCAGTTTTACGGGACGATACGAGCAGTACTTC. Protein: CASSFTGRYEQYF. This chain links TRBV28 with TRBJ2-7; D is possibly TRBD1 or TRBD2 (5 bases each). The CDR3 is made up of 13 amino acids. Between the trimmed V and J ends, which lost 3 bases and 4 bases, there was a span of 10 bases. CDR1 and CDR2 (germline): MDHEN, SYDVKM. The full variable domain, rest sourced from reference TRBV28 and TRBJ2-7, is DVKVTQSSRYLVKRTGEKVFLECVQDMDHENMFWYRQDPGLGLRLIYFSYDVKMKEKGDIPEGYSVSREKKERFSLILESASTNQTSMYLCASSFTGRYEQYFGPGTRLTVT.

The CDR3 is CASSSGDLKNIQYF. CDR3 DNA sequence: TGCGCCAGCAGCTCCGGGGATTTGAAAAACATTCAGTACTTC. This rearrangement joins TRBV4-1 to TRBJ2-4; TRBD2 is a possible D gene (5 bases). Trimming shortened V by 5 bases and J by 4 bases, and 12 bases separated the two germline ends. CDR1 and CDR2 (germline): MGHRA, YSYEKL. The length of the CDR3 is 14 residues.

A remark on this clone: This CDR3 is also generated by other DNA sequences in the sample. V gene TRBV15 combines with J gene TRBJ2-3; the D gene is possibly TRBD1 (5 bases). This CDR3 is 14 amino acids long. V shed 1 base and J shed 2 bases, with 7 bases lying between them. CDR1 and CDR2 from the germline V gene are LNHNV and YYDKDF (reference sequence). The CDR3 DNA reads TGTGCCACCAGCAGAGGTGGGGCCACAGATACGCAGTATTTT. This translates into CATSRGGATDTQYF.

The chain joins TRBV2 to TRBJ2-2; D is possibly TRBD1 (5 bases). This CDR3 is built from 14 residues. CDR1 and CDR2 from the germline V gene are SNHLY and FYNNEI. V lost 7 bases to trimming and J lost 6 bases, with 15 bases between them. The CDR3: CASKTGSNAGELFF. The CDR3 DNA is TGTGCCAGCAAAACAGGCAGTAACGCCGGGGAGCTGTTTTTT.

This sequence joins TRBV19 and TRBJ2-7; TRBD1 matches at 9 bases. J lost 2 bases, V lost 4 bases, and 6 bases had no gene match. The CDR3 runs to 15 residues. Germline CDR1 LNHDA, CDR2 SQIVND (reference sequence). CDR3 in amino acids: CASSKLTGGTYEQYF. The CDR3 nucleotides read TGTGCCAGTAGTAAGCTGACAGGGGGAACCTACGAGCAGTACTTC.